The entry below gives a single T cell receptor beta chain sequence along with its context. Its antigen remains unidentified. The record originates from a study of cytomegalovirus exposure and HLA in healthy donors. Study-wide results and caveats: Reports showed the classifier diagnosing cytomegalovirus status with high specificity and sensitivity. First-cohort TCR clusters were later found to tend to co-occur in the 120 validation repertoires.

The assay was immunoSEQ multiplex PCR, and TCRdb's table has in-frame clones only and misses some. The data hold 70,000 or so clones, with 91% observed a single time. Germline CDR1 is LNHNV and CDR2 is YYDKDF (reference sequence). The CDR3 sequence is 13 residues long. V dropped 5 bases and J dropped 1 base, with 8 bases sitting between them. The TCR was taken from a man aged 18 to 35 in good health and CMV-seronegative. What was sequenced was PBMCs. V and J are TRBV15 and TRBJ1-2; tentatively, D is TRBD1 (5 bases). The CDR3 here is CATSRDSNYGYTF. CDR3 coding DNA: TGTGCCACCAGCCGCGACAGTAACTATGGCTACACCTTC.